These 15 T cell receptor beta chains were all obtained from the same sample, sequenced in a study of T cell repertoires in cytomegalovirus infection. Their specific antigens are unknown. TCRdb re-called the reads with MiXCR, one entry per CDR3 protein. The sample includes nearly 700,000 distinct CDR3 sequences, about 30% of them seen just once. The starting material was cultured PBMCs, obtained from culture after CMV antigen stimulation. The receptors originated from a human donor in good health (CMV status not recorded). Some clones in this sample may be carry-over from other donors' samples.

Written as DNA, the CDR3 is TGTGCCAGCAGCTTAAAGGGAACCCTCTACAATGAGCAGTTCTTC. It codes for CASSLKGTLYNEQFF. The chain combines TRBV7-6 with TRBJ2-1, with D unclear. The length of the CDR3 is 15 residues. Trimming cost V 2 bases and J 3 bases, with 11 bases left between them. CDR1 and CDR2 (germline): SGHVS, FNYEAQ.

The chain recombines TRBV5-6 with TRBJ1-1, with 9 bases identical to TRBD1. There are 16 residues in the CDR3. V was pared by 4 bases and J by 4 bases, with 11 bases of the junction left unmatched. Per the germline V gene, CDR1 is SGHDT and CDR2 is YYEEEE. The CDR3 region has the DNA TGTGCCAGCAGCATCACTCTGGGGACAGGGTTCACTGAAGCTTTCTTT. This codes for CASSITLGTGFTEAFF.

This clonotype was observed a handful of times. The J gene is TRBJ2-7, the V gene TRBV19; 9 bases fit TRBD1. The germline gives CDR1 LNHDA, CDR2 SQIVND (reference sequence). The V segment lost 4 bases and the J segment 3 bases; nucleotides outside the gene matches: 4. The CDR3 covers 14 residues. CDR3 DNA sequence: TGTGCCAGTAGTAAACAGGGGGCAGGCTACGAGCAGTACTTC. Its protein is CASSKQGAGYEQYF.

The chain recombines TRBV9 with TRBJ2-1, with D perhaps TRBD2 (5 bases). This CDR3 contains 14 residues. The V gene's germline CDR1 is SGDLS and CDR2 YYNGEE. Trimming took off 3 bases at V and 4 bases at J, with 11 bases between the two ends. The DNA of the CDR3 is TGTGCCAGCAGCGGACCCGGGGAGTACAATGAGCAGTTCTTC. Its translation is CASSGPGEYNEQFF.

This clonotype was counted a few times. V and J are TRBV6-1 and TRBJ2-7; D uncertain. This CDR3 contains 11 residues. V was trimmed by 5 bases and J by 7 bases, leaving 9 bases between them. Per the germline V gene, CDR1 is MNHNS and CDR2 is SASEGT. The CDR3 spells CASSLGEEQYF. The CDR3 region has the DNA TGTGCCAGCAGTTTGGGTGAGGAGCAGTACTTC.

This clonotype was counted a few times. The chain employs TRBV2 and TRBJ1-2; D unclear. CDR3 length: 12 residues. Germline CDR1 reads SNHLY; CDR2 reads FYNNEI. Between the trimmed V and J ends, which lost 3 bases and 8 bases, there was a span of 10 bases. CDR3 in DNA: TGTGCCAGCAGTGAGGGGTTCTGGGGCTACACCTTC. Its translation is CASSEGFWGYTF.

By frequency in the sample, this clonotype is medium-sized. DNA for the CDR3: TGTGCCAGCAGCCCAACAGGGGGGGACAATGAAAAACTGTTTTTT. Its translation is CASSPTGGDNEKLFF. The chain recombines TRBV7-2 with TRBJ1-4; TRBD1 matches 8 bases. There are 15 residues in the CDR3. The V gene end was trimmed by 5 bases and the J gene end by 5 bases; junction bases not matched to a gene: 7. Per the germline V gene, CDR1 is SGHTA and CDR2 is FQGNSA.

This clonotype was counted only a few times. The J gene is TRBJ2-7, the V gene TRBV7-9; 7 nucleotides line up with TRBD1. The CDR3 runs 13 residues. The V gene end was trimmed by 4 bases and the J gene end by 4 bases; junction bases not matched to a gene: 4. Germline V gives CDR1 SEHNR, CDR2 FQNEAQ (reference sequence). CDR3 loop: CASSSDRVYEQYF. CDR3 coding DNA: TGTGCCAGCAGCTCCGACAGGGTGTACGAGCAGTACTTC.

The table lists this clonotype with a few counts. The chain joins TRBV27 to TRBJ2-7; 9 positions match TRBD2. The V segment lost 2 bases and the J segment 4 bases; nucleotides outside the gene matches: 12. Germline V CDR1 and CDR2: MNHEY, SMNVEV (reference sequence). The CDR3 runs to 17 residues. The CDR3 region has the DNA TGTGCCAGCAGTTTACGTCCCCCGGGACTAGCATATTACGAGCAGTACTTC. Amino acid sequence: CASSLRPPGLAYYEQYF.

The chain couples TRBV2 to TRBJ2-1, with TRBD2 matching over 7 bases. V lost 10 bases, J lost 5 bases, and 5 bases stayed unmatched. The germline V gene has CDR1 SNHLY and CDR2 FYNNEI. The CDR3 contains 12 residues. The CDR3 sequence is CATSREDNEQFF. The CDR3 DNA is TGTGCCACCTCCCGGGAGGACAATGAGCAGTTCTTC.

This clonotype was seen repeatedly, ten times or more. V gene TRBV7-2 combines with J gene TRBJ2-7; the match to TRBD2 covers 8 bases. Germline-derived CDR1 and CDR2 are SGHTA and FQGNSA. J was trimmed by 4 bases and V by 1 base; bases with no gene match: 6. CDR3 length equals 15 residues. The CDR3 loop is CASSLVPAGVYEQYF. The CDR3 DNA sequence: TGTGCCAGCAGCTTAGTTCCAGCGGGAGTTTACGAGCAGTACTTC.

The chain recombines TRBV5-1 with TRBJ2-7; D is possibly TRBD1 (6 bases). The germline CDR1 and CDR2 sequences are SGHRS and YFSETQ. The CDR3 length is 18 residues. V was pared by 0 bases and J by 3 bases, with 22 bases between. The DNA of the CDR3 is TGCGCCAGCAGCTTGGGTCCTCCTACAGGGTTTAATGACTACGAGCAGTACTTC. Translating gives CASSLGPPTGFNDYEQYF.

The V call is TRBV4-1, the J call TRBJ1-1; TRBD1 agrees at 9 bases. J gave up 0 bases and V 4 bases, and 12 bases lay outside the gene matches. Germline V gives CDR1 MGHRA, CDR2 YSYEKL. CDR3 length equals 18 residues. CDR3 DNA sequence: TGCGCCAGCAGCCCTCTACCGGGACAGGGATTCGTGAACACTGAAGCTTTCTTT. This sequence encodes CASSPLPGQGFVNTEAFF.

The chain combines TRBV5-4 with TRBJ1-2; a weak D match, TRBD1 (5 bases). This CDR3 has 13 amino acids. V lost 2 bases, J lost 10 bases, and 15 bases lay in between. Germline CDR1 SGHNT, CDR2 YYREEE (reference sequence). The CDR3 region is CASSFLAGVDYTF. DNA of the CDR3: TGTGCCAGCAGCTTTCTCGCGGGGGTTGACTACACCTTC.

The V and J genes are TRBV18 and TRBJ1-5; D is ambiguous. Germline V lookup: CDR1 KGHSH, CDR2 LQKENI. The CDR3 is made up of 16 amino acids. Trimming pared 3 bases from V and 1 base from J, leaving 13 bases between. The DNA for the CDR3 is TGTGCCAGCTCACCTCGTAGAGACGTGAGCAATCAGCCCCAGCATTTT. It codes for CASSPRRDVSNQPQHF.